The 21 T cell receptor beta chains reported below all come from one sample, sequenced in a study of blood T cell repertoires in COVID-19. Libraries were prepared by immunoSEQ multiplex PCR; TCRdb keeps only in-frame clonotypes and omits some of them. Of roughly 200,000 clones in the sample, roughly 89% are singletons; the top ten hold roughly 6.2%. Source material: peripheral blood. Source of these receptors: a man aged 60 to 69 who had recovered from COVID-19.

This chain connects TRBV7-2 to TRBJ2-2; possible D gene TRBD1, 5 bases. V lost 3 bases and J 6 bases, leaving 8 bases between the germline ends. Germline assignment: CDR1 SGHTA and CDR2 FQGNSA. This CDR3 has 13 residues. This CDR3 reads CASSFRDPGELFF. The CDR3 coding sequence is TGTGCCAGCAGCTTCAGGGATCCCGGGGAGCTGTTTTTT.

The rearrangement joins TRBV6-1 to TRBJ1-6, with a tentative D call TRBD1 (6 bases). Germline CDR1 MNHNS, CDR2 SASEGT. CDR3 size: 18 residues. Trimming removed 2 bases at V and 0 bases at J, with 14 bases between. The CDR3 loop reads CASSETGWVSSYNSPLHF. CDR3 DNA: TGTGCCAGCAGTGAAACAGGGTGGGTCAGCTCCTATAATTCACCCCTCCACTTT.

The chain joins TRBV7-2 to TRBJ1-5; the match to TRBD1 covers 8 bases. J gave up 7 bases and V 3 bases, and 8 bases lay outside the gene matches. The CDR3 extends over 15 amino acids. From germline, CDR1 is SGHTA and CDR2 FQGNSA. The CDR3 DNA reads TGTGCCAGCAGCTTGAACAGGGGGACCGGGCAGCCCCAGCATTTT. It encodes CASSLNRGTGQPQHF.

The chain uses TRBV19 and TRBJ1-1; D unclear. The CDR3 length is 13 residues. Looked up from germline, CDR1 is LNHDA and CDR2 is SQIVND (reference sequence). The ends were cut back, 6 bases at V and 2 bases at J, with 10 bases in the middle. CDR3 protein: CASSNTANTEAFF. The CDR3 DNA is TGTGCCAGTAGCAATACAGCAAACACTGAAGCTTTCTTT.

This chain connects TRBV11-2 to TRBJ2-2; D may be TRBD2 (5 bases). Trimming removed 1 base at V and 7 bases at J, with 7 bases between. Germline CDR1 is SGHAT and CDR2 is FQNNGV. This CDR3 contains 13 residues. The CDR3 loop reads CASSLGAGGELFF. In DNA, the CDR3 is TGTGCCAGCAGCTTAGGGGCGGGCGGGGAGCTGTTTTTT.

This sequence joins TRBV27 and TRBJ2-4; the match to TRBD2 covers 9 bases. CDR1 is MNHEY and CDR2 is SMNVEV in the germline V gene (reference sequence). The CDR3 runs 15 residues. Trimming cost V 4 bases and J 6 bases; bases outside gene matches: 7. CDR3 in DNA: TGTGCCAGCAGTTCGGGAGCGGGAGGCGGAAACATTCAGTACTTC. Translation gives CASSSGAGGGNIQYF.

The V call is TRBV9, the J call TRBJ1-2, with TRBD1 matching over 9 bases. Germline V CDR1 and CDR2: SGDLS, YYNGEE. Trimming cost V 4 bases and J 8 bases; bases outside gene matches: 6. The CDR3 sequence is 13 residues long. The CDR3 loop is CASSRRTGDGYTF. CDR3 nucleotide sequence: TGTGCCAGCAGCCGGAGGACAGGGGACGGCTACACCTTC.

This clone was seen more than once but under ten times. This sample includes further DNA sequences coding for the same CDR3. The chain recombines TRBV9 with TRBJ2-7; D is possibly TRBD1 (5 bases). The V end lost 0 bases, the J end lost 2 bases, and 9 bases lay between the germline ends. Per the germline V gene, CDR1 is SGDLS and CDR2 is YYNGEE. The CDR3 is made up of 14 amino acids. The CDR3 DNA sequence: TGTGCCAGCAGCGTAGGTCAGGGTACCTACGAGCAGTACTTC. Translation: CASSVGQGTYEQYF.

The gene calls are TRBV6-5 and TRBJ2-7; TRBD1 might be the D (5 bases). This CDR3 is built from 13 residues. Between the trimmed V and J ends, which lost 7 bases and 2 bases, there was a span of 12 bases. Germline V CDR1 and CDR2: MNHEY, SVGAGI. DNA for the CDR3: TGTGCCAGCACAGGTACGACAGCCTACGAGCAGTACTTC. Protein: CASTGTTAYEQYF.

V is TRBV5-1 and J is TRBJ2-7, with 12 bases matching TRBD2. The CDR3 runs to 15 residues. Germline assignment: CDR1 SGHRS and CDR2 YFSETQ. V shed 1 base and J 5 bases; nucleotides not matched to a gene: 4. The CDR3 is CASSLTSGRQDEQYF. CDR3 sequence (DNA): TGCGCCAGCAGCTTGACTAGCGGGAGGCAGGACGAGCAGTACTTC. Filled out from reference TRBV5-1 and TRBJ2-7, the complete variable domain reads KAGVTQTPRYLIKTRGQQVTLSCSPISGHRSVSWYQQTPGQGLQFLFEYFSETQRNKGNFPGRFSGRQFSNSRSEMNVSTLELGDSALYLCASSLTSGRQDEQYFGPGTRLTVT.

The chain links TRBV11-2 to TRBJ2-7, with 7 bases lining up with TRBD1. The CDR3 length is 14 residues. After removal of 8 bases from V and 6 bases from J, the junction contained 13 bases not matched to a gene. CDR1 and CDR2 (germline): SGHAT, FQNNGV. The CDR3 region is CASGLLGTASEQYF. CDR3 nucleotide sequence: TGTGCCAGCGGTCTTCTTGGGACAGCCAGCGAGCAGTACTTC.

V is TRBV28 and J is TRBJ1-3; tentative D call: TRBD1 (6 bases). The V and J ends lost 1 base and 4 bases respectively, with 14 bases between them. The CDR3 extends over 16 amino acids. Germline-derived CDR1 and CDR2 are MDHEN and SYDVKM. The DNA of the CDR3 is TGTGCCAGCAGTTTATACACAGGGTCGTCGGGAAACACCATATATTTT. It specifies CASSLYTGSSGNTIYF.

J is TRBJ2-7 and V is TRBV3-1 (or the pseudogene TRBV3-2); TRBD2 matches 7 bases. From germline, CDR1 is LGHDT and CDR2 YNNKEL (reference sequence). J gave up 4 bases and V 1 base, and 7 bases lay outside the gene matches. The CDR3 sequence is 15 residues long. The CDR3 DNA reads as TGTGCCAGCAGCCAAGGTTCCAGCGGGACGTACGAGCAGTACTTC. As protein: CASSQGSSGTYEQYF.

This rearrangement joins TRBV11-2 to TRBJ1-5, with TRBD1 as a possible D gene (5 bases). CDR3 size: 17 residues. CDR1 is SGHAT and CDR2 is FQNNGV in the germline V gene. Trimming took off 5 bases at V and 0 bases at J, with 17 bases between the two ends. The CDR3 protein is CASSIGSGISSNQPQHF. CDR3 nucleotides: TGTGCCAGCAGCATAGGGTCAGGGATATCTAGCAATCAGCCCCAGCATTTT. Supplemented by reference TRBV11-2 and TRBJ1-5, the full variable domain reads EAGVAQSPRYKIIEKRQSVAFWCNPISGHATLYWYQQILGQGPKLLIQFQNNGVVDDSQLPKDRFSAERLKGVDSTLKIQPAKLEDSAVYLCASSIGSGISSNQPQHFGDGTRLSIL.

The chain links TRBV24-1 to TRBJ1-5, with 7 bases matching TRBD1. This CDR3 has 15 residues. The trim removed 3 bases at V and 2 bases at J, leaving 3 bases unmatched. In germline, CDR1 is KGHDR, CDR2 SFDVKD. The CDR3: CATSDPQGGNQPQHF. The CDR3 DNA is TGTGCCACCAGTGATCCTCAGGGGGGCAATCAGCCCCAGCATTTT.

This clone showed up just once. The gene calls are TRBV9 and TRBJ2-3; D ambiguous. Trimming took off 4 bases at V and 0 bases at J, with 15 bases between the two ends. The CDR3 sequence is 16 residues long. Germline loops: CDR1 SGDLS, CDR2 YYNGEE. The CDR3 here is CASSLRASASTDTQYF. The CDR3 DNA reads as TGTGCCAGCAGCCTAAGAGCTAGTGCTAGCACAGATACGCAGTATTTT.

The chain has TRBV5-5 and TRBJ2-3; TRBD1 aligns across 7 bases. The germline V gene has CDR1 SGHKS and CDR2 YYEKEE (reference sequence). V gave up 1 base and J gave up 7 bases; unmatched junction bases: 9. This CDR3 has 15 amino acids. The DNA of the CDR3 is TGTGCCAGCAGCTTGTTTGACAGGGCGGTGAATACGCAGTATTTT. Amino acids: CASSLFDRAVNTQYF.

The chain joins TRBV7-9 to TRBJ2-7, with a weak D call TRBD2 (6 bases). The CDR3 sequence is 13 residues long. The ends were cut back, 5 bases at V and 5 bases at J, with 13 bases in the middle. CDR1 is SEHNR and CDR2 is FQNEAQ in the germline V gene (reference sequence). CDR3 sequence reads: CASSPGLRDEQYF. In DNA form, the CDR3 reads TGTGCCAGCAGCCCGGGACTGAGGGACGAGCAGTACTTC.

The rearrangement uses TRBV9 and TRBJ1-4; a weak D match, TRBD1 (6 bases). The CDR3 spans 16 residues. Deletions cut 4 bases from V and 0 bases from J, with 13 bases between. The V gene's germline CDR1 is SGDLS and CDR2 YYNGEE. The CDR3 DNA reads as TGTGCCAGCAGCAGGTACAGGGCCGCAACTAATGAAAAACTGTTTTTT. It yields the protein CASSRYRAATNEKLFF.

The rearrangement uses TRBV3-1 (or the pseudogene TRBV3-2) and TRBJ1-4; unclear D gene. Trimming took 3 bases from V and 5 from J, leaving 7 bases between them. This CDR3 has 13 amino acids. CDR1 LGHDT and CDR2 YNNKEL come from the germline V gene (reference sequence). In DNA, the CDR3 is TGTGCCAGCAGCCATACGGGGAATGAAAAACTGTTTTTT. This codes for CASSHTGNEKLFF.

V and J are TRBV5-1 and TRBJ2-2, with 9 bases identical to TRBD1. The V segment lost 4 bases and the J segment 5 bases; nucleotides outside the gene matches: 12. The CDR3 runs 17 residues. The germline V gene encodes CDR1 SGHRS and CDR2 YFSETQ. The chain's CDR3 is CASSPYPPGQGTGELFF. CDR3 nucleotides: TGCGCCAGCAGCCCGTACCCTCCGGGACAGGGAACCGGGGAGCTGTTTTTT. Full variable domain (outside the CDR3, taken from reference TRBV5-1 and TRBJ2-2): KAGVTQTPRYLIKTRGQQVTLSCSPISGHRSVSWYQQTPGQGLQFLFEYFSETQRNKGNFPGRFSGRQFSNSRSEMNVSTLELGDSALYLCASSPYPPGQGTGELFFGEGSRLTVL.